This T cell receptor beta chain was identified in a study of shared clonotypes between healthy human individuals. For the study at large: In total, the donors were two women and a few men aged 18 to 49.

Using immunoSEQ multiplex PCR, the repertoire was profiled, and TCRdb retains in-frame clones only, with some absent. The sample has 560,000 or so clones, approximately 96% seen once; the top ten hold roughly 0.12%. The CDR3 totals 16 residues. Per the germline V gene, CDR1 is SEHNR and CDR2 is FQNEAQ (reference sequence). The germline V and J ends were trimmed by 5 bases and 6 bases, with 20 bases remaining between them. The naive CD8 subset, CD45RO-negative cells positively selected for CCR7, excluded terminally differentiated effector memory CD45RA+ cells. The sequence was obtained from a woman in her twenties or thirties in good health. The chain joins TRBV7-9 to TRBJ2-1, with D perhaps matching TRBD1 (6 bases). Sequenced input: naive CD8+ T cells sorted from blood. CDR3 in DNA: TGTGCCAGCAGCCCGAGGACAGTCAGAGCTTTCAATGAGCAGTTCTTC. It encodes CASSPRTVRAFNEQFF.